This is a list of T cell receptor beta chains from one sample in a study of cytomegalovirus exposure and HLA in healthy donors. Here immunoSEQ multiplex PCR was the method, and the copy in TCRdb shows in-frame clones only, minus some. In the table there are more than 90,000 clones, roughly 78% of which are singletons. The specimen was PBMCs. These receptors all stem from a woman aged 60-70 years in good health and CMV-seronegative. Both conserved end residues are part of each CDR3. D genes are given only for firm matches. Part of the rows lack a size; the others show once, few, many or a class for expanded clones.

V gene: TRBV28
J gene: TRBJ1-2
clone size: .
D gene: TRBD1
CDR3 DNA: TGTGCCAGCAGTCCCGGGACAGGGACATATGGCTACACCTTC
CDR3 protein: CASSPGTGTYGYTF

V gene: TRBV18
J gene: TRBJ1-5
clone size: .
D gene: TRBD1
CDR3 DNA: TGTGCCAGCTCTCACGACAGGGGGAATCAGCCCCAGCATTTT
CDR3 protein: CASSHDRGNQPQHF

V gene: TRBV2
J gene: TRBJ2-7
clone size: .
D gene: TRBD2
CDR3 DNA: TGTGCCAGCGGCAGTCTAGCGGGAGAGGCTTACGAGCAGTACTTC
CDR3 protein: CASGSLAGEAYEQYF

V gene: TRBV9
J gene: TRBJ2-7
clone size: few
D gene: TRBD1
CDR3 DNA: TGTGCCAGCAGCACCGGGACAGGGAGGTACGAGCAGTACTTC
CDR3 protein: CASSTGTGRYEQYF

V gene: TRBV28
J gene: TRBJ2-3
clone size: .
D gene: TRBD1
CDR3 DNA: TGTGCCAGCAGATTCGGACAGGGAGTAAATACGCAGTATTTT
CDR3 protein: CASRFGQGVNTQYF

V gene: TRBV6-1
J gene: TRBJ1-2
clone size: .
D gene: .
CDR3 DNA: TGTGCCAGCGGGGGCCCCAACGCGGGGGTTCTTGGCTACACCTTC
CDR3 protein: CASGGPNAGVLGYTF

V gene: TRBV6-1
J gene: TRBJ2-7
clone size: once
D gene: .
CDR3 DNA: TGTGCCAGCAGTGAAGACCCCGGTTCCTACGAGCAGTACTTC
CDR3 protein: CASSEDPGSYEQYF

V gene: TRBV10-3
J gene: TRBJ1-5
clone size: .
D gene: .
CDR3 DNA: TGTGCCATCAGTGAGGGTAGCCCGGGGCAGCCCCAGCATTTT
CDR3 protein: CAISEGSPGQPQHF

V gene: TRBV7-9
J gene: TRBJ2-7
clone size: .
D gene: TRBD2
CDR3 DNA: TGTGCCAGCAGCTTAGGTGGCAGGACTAGCGGGCCGAGGGACGAGCAGTACTTC
CDR3 protein: CASSLGGRTSGPRDEQYF

V gene: TRBV4-3
J gene: TRBJ2-5
clone size: .
D gene: TRBD2
CDR3 DNA: TGCGCCAGCAGCCAAGGACTAGCGGGGGGTCAGTCAGAGACCCAGTACTTC
CDR3 protein: CASSQGLAGGQSETQYF

V gene: TRBV29-1
J gene: TRBJ1-4
clone size: .
D gene: TRBD1
CDR3 DNA: TGCAGCGTTGAGGAACAGGGGGAAAAACTGTTTTTT
CDR3 protein: CSVEEQGEKLFF

V gene: TRBV4-3
J gene: TRBJ1-1
clone size: once
D gene: .
CDR3 DNA: TGCGCCAGCAGCCAAGATTCCAGGGACACTGAAGCTTTCTTT
CDR3 protein: CASSQDSRDTEAFF

V gene: TRBV4-1
J gene: TRBJ2-7
clone size: .
D gene: TRBD2
CDR3 DNA: TGCGCCAGCAGCCTCTCCACTAGCGGGTCCTCCTACGAGCAGTACTTC
CDR3 protein: CASSLSTSGSSYEQYF

V gene: TRBV28
J gene: TRBJ2-1
clone size: .
D gene: TRBD2
CDR3 DNA: TGTGCCAGCAGTTCGCTACGGACTAGCGGGATCTACAATGAGCAGTTCTTC
CDR3 protein: CASSSLRTSGIYNEQFF

V gene: TRBV5-1
J gene: TRBJ1-1
clone size: .
D gene: .
CDR3 DNA: TGCGCCACCCGGCCCCTCGGGGACACTGAAGCTTTCTTT
CDR3 protein: CATRPLGDTEAFF

V gene: TRBV7-2
J gene: TRBJ1-1
clone size: .
D gene: .
CDR3 DNA: TGTGCCAGCAGCTTAGCAGGCCGGGGAATCGATCCGGGGGCTTTCTTT
CDR3 protein: CASSLAGRGIDPGAFF

V gene: TRBV7-8
J gene: TRBJ1-5
clone size: few
D gene: .
CDR3 DNA: TGTGCCAGCAACATCCAGCCCCAGCATTTT
CDR3 protein: CASNIQPQHF

V gene: TRBV5-6
J gene: TRBJ2-1
clone size: .
D gene: .
CDR3 DNA: TGTGCCAGCAGCTCGGCAGGTGAATACAATGAGCAGTTCTTC
CDR3 protein: CASSSAGEYNEQFF

V gene: TRBV4-3
J gene: TRBJ1-1
clone size: .
D gene: TRBD1
CDR3 DNA: TGCGCCAGCAGCCAAGATACAGGGGGCTCGAGCACTGAAGCTTTCTTT
CDR3 protein: CASSQDTGGSSTEAFF

V gene: TRBV6-5
J gene: TRBJ1-1
clone size: .
D gene: .
CDR3 DNA: TGTGCCAGCAGTTACCGGCGGGGTCGGGGCACTGAAGCTTTCTTT
CDR3 protein: CASSYRRGRGTEAFF

V gene: TRBV6-5
J gene: TRBJ1-1
clone size: .
D gene: .
CDR3 DNA: TGTGCCAGCACTCGGGAGTCAAACACTGAAGCTTTCTTT
CDR3 protein: CASTRESNTEAFF

V gene: TRBV20-1
J gene: TRBJ1-1
clone size: .
D gene: .
CDR3 DNA: TGCAGTGCTAGAGATAACCAGAAAGCTTTCTTT
CDR3 protein: CSARDNQKAFF

V gene: TRBV5-3
J gene: TRBJ2-7
clone size: .
D gene: .
CDR3 DNA: TGTGCCAGAAGCTCTCTCACAAATCCTTCCTACGAGCAGTACTTC
CDR3 protein: CARSSLTNPSYEQYF

V gene: TRBV7-2
J gene: TRBJ1-1
clone size: .
D gene: TRBD1
CDR3 DNA: TGTGCCAGCAGCTTAGGACCACAGGGGATCACTGAAGCTTTCTTT
CDR3 protein: CASSLGPQGITEAFF

V gene: TRBV6-1
J gene: TRBJ2-5
clone size: .
D gene: TRBD2
CDR3 DNA: TGTGCCAGCAGTGATTTGCGGGGGGCAGATGAGACCCAGTACTTC
CDR3 protein: CASSDLRGADETQYF

V gene: TRBV4-3
J gene: TRBJ1-1
clone size: .
D gene: .
CDR3 DNA: TGCGCCAGCAGCTCCTGGGCCAGGGGCGCGGTGAACACTGAAGCTTTCTTT
CDR3 protein: CASSSWARGAVNTEAFF